This T cell receptor (beta chain) was identified in a study of T cell responses to AZD1222 COVID-19 vaccine. Study as a whole: Second-dose timings of about 4 or about 12 weeks were pooled.

Germline V gene lookup returns CDR1 MGHRA and CDR2 YSYEKL. The V end was cut by 0 bases, the J end by 7 bases, with 12 bases between. The CDR3 is 15 amino acids. The assay was immunoSEQ multiplex PCR, and TCRdb's table has in-frame clones only and misses some. Of about 260,000 clones in the sample, more than 85% were seen once. The chain recombines TRBV4-1 with TRBJ1-4, with a possible D match to TRBD1 (6 bases). The receptor's source is an adult in good health. The sequencing used peripheral blood, collected on day 0 of AZD1222 vaccination. CDR3 region: CASSQDRGRGEKLFF. The CDR3 DNA is TGCGCCAGCAGCCAAGATAGGGGCAGGGGTGAAAAACTGTTTTTT.